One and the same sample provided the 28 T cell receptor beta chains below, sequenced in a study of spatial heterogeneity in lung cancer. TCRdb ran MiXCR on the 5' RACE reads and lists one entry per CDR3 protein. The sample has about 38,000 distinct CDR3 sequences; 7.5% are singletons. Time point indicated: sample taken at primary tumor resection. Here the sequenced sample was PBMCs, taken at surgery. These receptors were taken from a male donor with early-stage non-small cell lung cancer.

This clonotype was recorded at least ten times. The CDR3 DNA reads TGTGCCAGCAGCCAAGTTCCTAGCATGCCTTCCTACGAGCAGTACTTC. Its translation: CASSQVPSMPSYEQYF. The V and J genes are TRBV3-1 and TRBJ2-7, with a weak D call TRBD2 (5 bases). This CDR3 spans 16 amino acids. The V end was cut by 1 base, the J end by 1 base, with 14 bases between. Per germline, CDR1 LGHDT and CDR2 YNNKEL (reference sequence).

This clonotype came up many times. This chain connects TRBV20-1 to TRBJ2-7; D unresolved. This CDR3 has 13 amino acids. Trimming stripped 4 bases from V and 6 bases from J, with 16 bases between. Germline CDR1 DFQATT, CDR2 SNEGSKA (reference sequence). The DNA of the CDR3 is TGCAGTGCTATCGATCCGGGCCCTTCCGAGCAGTACGTC. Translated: CSAIDPGPSEQYV.

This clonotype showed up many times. CDR3 in DNA: TGTGCCAGCAGCGCGGGAAAAAACATTCAGTACTTC. Translated, it gives CASSAGKNIQYF. The chain carries TRBV4-2 and TRBJ2-4; weak D call: TRBD2 (6 bases). Germline V gives CDR1 LGHNA, CDR2 YNFKEQ. CDR3 size: 12 residues. Trimming stripped 5 bases from V and 4 bases from J, with 6 bases between.

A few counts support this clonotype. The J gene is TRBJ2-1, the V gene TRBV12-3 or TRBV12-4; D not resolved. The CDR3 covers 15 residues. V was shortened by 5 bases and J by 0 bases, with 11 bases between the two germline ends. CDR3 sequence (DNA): TGTGCCAGCAGTCTGAGTGGGCCCTCCTACAATGAGCAGTTCTTC. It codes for CASSLSGPSYNEQFF.

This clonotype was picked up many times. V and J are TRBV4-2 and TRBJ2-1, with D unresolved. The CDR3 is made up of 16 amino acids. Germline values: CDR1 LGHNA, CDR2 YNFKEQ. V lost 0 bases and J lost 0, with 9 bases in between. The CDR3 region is CASSQDVGDSYNEQFF. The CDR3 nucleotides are TGTGCCAGCAGCCAAGACGTCGGAGACTCCTACAATGAGCAGTTCTTC.

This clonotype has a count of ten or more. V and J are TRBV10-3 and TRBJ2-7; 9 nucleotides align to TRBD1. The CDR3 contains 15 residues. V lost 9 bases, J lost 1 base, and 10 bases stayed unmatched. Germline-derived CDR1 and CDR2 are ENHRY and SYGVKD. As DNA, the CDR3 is TGTGCCATAAAATCCGGGACAGGGCTATCCTACGAGCAGTACTTC. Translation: CAIKSGTGLSYEQYF.

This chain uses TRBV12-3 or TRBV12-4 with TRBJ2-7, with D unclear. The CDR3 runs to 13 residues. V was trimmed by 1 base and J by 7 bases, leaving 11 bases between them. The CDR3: CASSLDPGREQYV. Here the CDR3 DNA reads TGTGCCAGCAGTTTAGATCCAGGCAGAGAGCAGTACGTC.

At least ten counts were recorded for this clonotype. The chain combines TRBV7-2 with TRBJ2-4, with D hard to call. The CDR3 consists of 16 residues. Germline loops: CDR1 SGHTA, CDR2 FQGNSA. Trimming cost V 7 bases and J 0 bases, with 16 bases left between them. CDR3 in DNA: TGTGCCAGCACACTTAATCGGCAGCTAGCCAAAAACATTCAGTACTTC. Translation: CASTLNRQLAKNIQYF.

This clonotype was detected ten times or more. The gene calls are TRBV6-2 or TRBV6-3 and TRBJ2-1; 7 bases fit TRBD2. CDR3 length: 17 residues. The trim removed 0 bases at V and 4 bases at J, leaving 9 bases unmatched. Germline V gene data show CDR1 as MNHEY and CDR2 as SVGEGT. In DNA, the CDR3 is TGTGCCAGCAGTTACTCTGGACCAGCGGGAATTTACAATGAGCAGTTCTTC. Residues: CASSYSGPAGIYNEQFF.

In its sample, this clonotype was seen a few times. The DNA for the CDR3 is TGTGCCTCAAGCCGGGGTGGGACAGCCTACGAGCAGTACTTC. Protein sequence: CASSRGGTAYEQYF. The V gene is TRBV6-6, the J gene TRBJ2-7, with 7 bases fitting TRBD1. CDR1 MNHNY and CDR2 SVGAGI come from the germline V gene (reference sequence). J was trimmed by 2 bases and V by 11 bases; bases with no gene match: 12. The CDR3 is 14 amino acids.

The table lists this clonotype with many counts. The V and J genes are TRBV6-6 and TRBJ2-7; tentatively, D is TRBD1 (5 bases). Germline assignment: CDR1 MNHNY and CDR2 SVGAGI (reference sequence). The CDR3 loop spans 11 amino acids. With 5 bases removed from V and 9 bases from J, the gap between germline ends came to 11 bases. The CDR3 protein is CASSTRDRQYF. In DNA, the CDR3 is TGTGCCAGCAGTACACGAGACAGGCAGTACTTC.

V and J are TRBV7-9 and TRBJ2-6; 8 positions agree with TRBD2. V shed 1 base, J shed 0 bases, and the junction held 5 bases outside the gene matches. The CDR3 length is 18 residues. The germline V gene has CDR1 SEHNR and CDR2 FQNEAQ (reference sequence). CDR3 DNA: TGTGCCAGCAGCTTAGGCCGCGGGGGGCTCTCTGGGGCCAACGTCCTGACTTTC. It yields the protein CASSLGRGGLSGANVLTF. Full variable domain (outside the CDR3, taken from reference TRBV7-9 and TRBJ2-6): DTGVSQNPRHKITKRGQNVTFRCDPISEHNRLYWYRQTLGQGPEFLTYFQNEAQLEKSRLLSDRFSAERPKGSFSTLEIQRTEQGDSAMYLCASSLGRGGLSGANVLTFGAGSRLTVL.

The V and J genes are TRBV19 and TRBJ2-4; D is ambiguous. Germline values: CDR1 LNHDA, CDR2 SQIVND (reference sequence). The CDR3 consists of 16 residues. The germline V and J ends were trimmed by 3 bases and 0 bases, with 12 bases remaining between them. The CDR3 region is CASSIAVSAAKNIQYF. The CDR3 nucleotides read TGTGCCAGTAGTATCGCCGTAAGCGCAGCCAAAAACATTCAGTACTTC.

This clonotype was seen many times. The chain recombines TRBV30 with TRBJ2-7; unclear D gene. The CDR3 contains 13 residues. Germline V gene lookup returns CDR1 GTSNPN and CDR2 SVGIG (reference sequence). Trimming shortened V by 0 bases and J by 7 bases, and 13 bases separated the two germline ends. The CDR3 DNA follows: TGTGCCTGGAGTGTAATGAAGGGATTTGAGCAGTACTTC. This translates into CAWSVMKGFEQYF.

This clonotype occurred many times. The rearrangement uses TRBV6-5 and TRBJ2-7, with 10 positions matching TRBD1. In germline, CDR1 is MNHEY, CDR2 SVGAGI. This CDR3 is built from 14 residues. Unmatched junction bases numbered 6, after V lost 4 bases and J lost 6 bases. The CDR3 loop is CASSSHRTGGEQYV. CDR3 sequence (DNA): TGTGCCAGCAGTTCTCACCGGACAGGGGGCGAGCAGTACGTC.

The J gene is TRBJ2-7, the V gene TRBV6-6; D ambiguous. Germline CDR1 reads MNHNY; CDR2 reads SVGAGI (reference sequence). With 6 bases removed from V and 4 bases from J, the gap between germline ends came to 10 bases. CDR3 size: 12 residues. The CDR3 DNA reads TGTGCCAGCAGCTCTGATTTTTACGAGCAGTACGTC. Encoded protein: CASSSDFYEQYV.

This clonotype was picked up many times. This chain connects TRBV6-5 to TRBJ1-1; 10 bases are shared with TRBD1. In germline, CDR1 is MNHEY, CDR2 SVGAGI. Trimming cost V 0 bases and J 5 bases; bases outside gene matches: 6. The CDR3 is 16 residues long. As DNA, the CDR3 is TGTGCCAGCAGTTACTCGCGGACAGGGGGTAAGACTGAAGCTTTCTTT. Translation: CASSYSRTGGKTEAFF.

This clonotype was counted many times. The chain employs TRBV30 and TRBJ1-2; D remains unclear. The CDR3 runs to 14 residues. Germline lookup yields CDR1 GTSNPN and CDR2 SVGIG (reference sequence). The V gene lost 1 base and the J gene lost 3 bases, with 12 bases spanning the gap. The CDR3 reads CAWSGSFTDYGYTF. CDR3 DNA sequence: TGTGCCTGGAGTGGTAGCTTTACAGACTATGGCTACACCTTC. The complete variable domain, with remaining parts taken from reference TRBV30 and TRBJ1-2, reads SQTIHQWPATLVQPVGSPLSLECTVEGTSNPNLYWYRQAAGRGLQLLFYSVGIGQISSEVPQNLSASRPQDRQFILSSKKLLLSDSGFYLCAWSGSFTDYGYTFGSGTRLTVV.

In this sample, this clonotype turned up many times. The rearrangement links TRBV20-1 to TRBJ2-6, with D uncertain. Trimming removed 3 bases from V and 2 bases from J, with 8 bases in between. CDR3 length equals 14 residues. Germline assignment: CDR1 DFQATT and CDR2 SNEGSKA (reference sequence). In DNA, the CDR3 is TGCAGTGCTAGCCCCGGCCCTGGGGCCAACGTCCTGACTTTC. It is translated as CSASPGPGANVLTF.

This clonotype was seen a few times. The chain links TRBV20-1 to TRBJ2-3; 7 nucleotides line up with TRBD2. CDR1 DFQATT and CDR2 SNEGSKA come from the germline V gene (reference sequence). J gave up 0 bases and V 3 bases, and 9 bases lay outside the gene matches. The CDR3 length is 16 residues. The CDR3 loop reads CSASPTWGGSTDTQYF. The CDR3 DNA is TGCAGTGCTAGCCCCACCTGGGGGGGAAGCACAGATACGCAGTATTTT.

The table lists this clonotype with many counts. The CDR3: CASSPPGALNTEAFF. The CDR3 DNA reads TGTGCCAGCTCACCACCGGGGGCGCTCAACACTGAAGCTTTCTTT. V is TRBV18 and J is TRBJ1-1; D might be TRBD1 (6 bases). This CDR3 contains 15 residues. CDR1 and CDR2 from the germline V gene are KGHSH and LQKENI. Trimming removed 0 bases at V and 2 bases at J, with 10 bases between.

The CDR3 DNA follows: TGTGCCAGCAGCTTCGCAGGGGGGAGCTCCTACAATGAGCAGTTCTTC. It translates to CASSFAGGSSYNEQFF. The V call is TRBV7-2, the J call TRBJ2-1; weak D call: TRBD1 (7 bases). Germline V gives CDR1 SGHTA, CDR2 FQGNSA. Trimming took 3 bases from V and 0 from J, leaving 12 bases between them. The CDR3 totals 16 residues.

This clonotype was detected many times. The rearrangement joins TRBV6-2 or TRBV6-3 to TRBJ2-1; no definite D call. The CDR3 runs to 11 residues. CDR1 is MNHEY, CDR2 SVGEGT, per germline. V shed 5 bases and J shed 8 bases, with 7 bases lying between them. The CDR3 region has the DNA TGTGCCAGCAGTGAGTGGCATGAGCAGTTCTTC. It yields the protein CASSEWHEQFF.

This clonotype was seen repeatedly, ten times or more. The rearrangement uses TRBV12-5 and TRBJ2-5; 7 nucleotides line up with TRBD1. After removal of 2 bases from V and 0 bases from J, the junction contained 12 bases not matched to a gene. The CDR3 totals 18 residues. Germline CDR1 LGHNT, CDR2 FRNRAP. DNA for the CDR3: TGTGCTAGTGGTTTGACTACTCCCGGACAGGCCTACCAAGAGACCCAGTACTTC. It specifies CASGLTTPGQAYQETQYF.

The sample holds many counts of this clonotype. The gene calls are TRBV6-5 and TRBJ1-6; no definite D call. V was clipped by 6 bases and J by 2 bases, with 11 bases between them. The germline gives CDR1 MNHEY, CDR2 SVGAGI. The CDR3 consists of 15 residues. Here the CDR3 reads CASSSRGAYNSPLHF. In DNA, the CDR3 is TGTGCCAGCAGCTCCCGCGGGGCCTATAATTCACCCCTCCACTTT.

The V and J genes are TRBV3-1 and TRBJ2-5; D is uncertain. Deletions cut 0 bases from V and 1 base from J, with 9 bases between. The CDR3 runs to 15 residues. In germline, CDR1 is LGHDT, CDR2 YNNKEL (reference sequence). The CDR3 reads CASSQDYPGQETQYF. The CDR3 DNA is TGTGCCAGCAGCCAAGATTACCCAGGCCAAGAGACCCAGTACTTC.

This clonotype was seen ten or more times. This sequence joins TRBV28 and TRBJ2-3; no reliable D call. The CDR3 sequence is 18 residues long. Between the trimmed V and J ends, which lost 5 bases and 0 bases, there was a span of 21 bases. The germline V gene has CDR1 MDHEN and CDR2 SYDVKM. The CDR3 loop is CASSMSVGGVHSTDTQYF. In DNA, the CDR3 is TGTGCCAGCAGTATGTCAGTCGGCGGAGTTCACAGCACAGATACGCAGTATTTT.

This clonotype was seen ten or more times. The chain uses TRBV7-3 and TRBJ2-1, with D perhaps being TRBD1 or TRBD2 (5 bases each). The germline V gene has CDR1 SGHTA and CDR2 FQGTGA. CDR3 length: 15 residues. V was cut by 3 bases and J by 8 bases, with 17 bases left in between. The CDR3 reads CASSLRGSLLDEQFF. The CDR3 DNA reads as TGTGCCAGCAGCTTGAGGGGTTCCCTCTTGGATGAGCAGTTCTTC.